This TCR beta chain was documented in a study of blood T cells in healthy people across ages. This clonotype was recorded at least ten times. Its target is unknown. Next came a second PCR, run for roughly 6 to 11 cycles, which used a sample-barcoded 5' primer along with a J-beta primer mix. TCRdb called the 5' RACE reads again in MiXCR, with one record for every CDR3 protein. The table has around 900,000 distinct CDR3 sequences, more than 25% seen once. Germline lookup yields CDR1 MNHEY and CDR2 SVGEGT. The CDR3 runs to 16 residues. Trimming shortened V by 1 base and J by 5 bases, and 17 bases separated the two germline ends. Study-wide findings and caveats: Long-lived donors exceeded aged donors in naive CD4+ cells and diversity.

The material sequenced was blood. J is TRBJ1-2 and V is TRBV6-2 or TRBV6-3; TRBD1 might be the D (6 bases). The receptor was derived from a woman older than 75 in good health. The CDR3 region is CASSYYRVSTLYGYTF. The CDR3 DNA sequence: TGTGCCAGCAGTTACTACAGGGTCTCGACGCTATATGGCTACACCTTC.